This T cell receptor beta chain was captured in a study of blood T cell repertoires in COVID-19. Study background: Both acute and convalescent COVID-19 samples were obtained from the United States, Italy and Spain.

After removal of 2 bases from V and 7 bases from J, the junction contained 2 bases not matched to a gene. This CDR3 is built from 12 residues. Germline CDR1 and CDR2: WSHSY and SAAADI. This table comes from immunoSEQ multiplex PCR, and its TCRdb copy is limited to in-frame clones, with some not included. Among 88,000 or so clones listed, roughly 77% were seen once. This clonotype originated in a human donor in a cohort sampled during active COVID-19. Sequenced sample: peripheral blood. The chain is built from TRBV10-2 and TRBJ2-7; 7 positions match TRBD2. The CDR3: CASSEQGGEQYF. The CDR3 DNA reads TGCGCCAGCAGTGAGCAGGGAGGGGAGCAGTACTTC.